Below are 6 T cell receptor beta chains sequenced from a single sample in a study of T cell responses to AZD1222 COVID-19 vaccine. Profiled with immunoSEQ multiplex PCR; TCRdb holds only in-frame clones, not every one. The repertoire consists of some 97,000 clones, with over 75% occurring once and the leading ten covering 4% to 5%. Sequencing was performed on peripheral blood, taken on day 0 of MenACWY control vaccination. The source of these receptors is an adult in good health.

Here the CDR3 reads CASSQGTHPDTQYF. As DNA, the CDR3 is TGTGCCAGCAGCCAGGGAACCCATCCAGATACGCAGTATTTT. This chain links TRBV7-9 with TRBJ2-3; D may be TRBD1 (5 bases). The germline V gene has CDR1 SEHNR and CDR2 FQNEAQ (reference sequence). Trimming stripped 5 bases from V and 4 bases from J, with 13 bases between. CDR3 length: 14 residues.

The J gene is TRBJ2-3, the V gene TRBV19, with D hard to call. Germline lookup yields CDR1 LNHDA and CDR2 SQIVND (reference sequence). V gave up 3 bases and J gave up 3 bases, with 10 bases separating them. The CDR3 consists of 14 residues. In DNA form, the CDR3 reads TGTGCCAGTAGTATTCGAACCCTAACAGATACGCAGTATTTT. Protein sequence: CASSIRTLTDTQYF.

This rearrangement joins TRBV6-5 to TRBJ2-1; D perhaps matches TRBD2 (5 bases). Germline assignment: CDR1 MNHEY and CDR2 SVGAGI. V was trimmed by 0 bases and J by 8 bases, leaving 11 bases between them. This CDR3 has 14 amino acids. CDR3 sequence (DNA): TGTGCCAGCAGTTACTCAGGCTCCGGGGATGAGCAGTTCTTC. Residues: CASSYSGSGDEQFF.

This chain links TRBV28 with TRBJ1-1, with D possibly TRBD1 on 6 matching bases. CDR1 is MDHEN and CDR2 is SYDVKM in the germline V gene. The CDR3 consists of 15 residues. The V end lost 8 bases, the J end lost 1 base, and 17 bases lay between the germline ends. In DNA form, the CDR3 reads TGTGCCAGCCCCGGATCCGGGACAAAGAACACTGAAGCTTTCTTT. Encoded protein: CASPGSGTKNTEAFF.

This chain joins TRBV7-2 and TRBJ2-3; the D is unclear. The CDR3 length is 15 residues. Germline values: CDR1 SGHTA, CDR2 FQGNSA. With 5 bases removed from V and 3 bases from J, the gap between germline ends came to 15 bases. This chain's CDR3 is CASSPAYLMTDTQYF. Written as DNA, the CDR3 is TGTGCCAGCAGCCCAGCTTACCTAATGACAGATACGCAGTATTTT.

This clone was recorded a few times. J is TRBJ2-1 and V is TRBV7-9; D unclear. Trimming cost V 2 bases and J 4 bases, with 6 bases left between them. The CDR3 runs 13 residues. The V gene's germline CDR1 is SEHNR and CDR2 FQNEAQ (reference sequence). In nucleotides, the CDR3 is TGTGCCAGCAGCTTAATCGGGTACAATGAGCAGTTCTTC. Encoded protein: CASSLIGYNEQFF.